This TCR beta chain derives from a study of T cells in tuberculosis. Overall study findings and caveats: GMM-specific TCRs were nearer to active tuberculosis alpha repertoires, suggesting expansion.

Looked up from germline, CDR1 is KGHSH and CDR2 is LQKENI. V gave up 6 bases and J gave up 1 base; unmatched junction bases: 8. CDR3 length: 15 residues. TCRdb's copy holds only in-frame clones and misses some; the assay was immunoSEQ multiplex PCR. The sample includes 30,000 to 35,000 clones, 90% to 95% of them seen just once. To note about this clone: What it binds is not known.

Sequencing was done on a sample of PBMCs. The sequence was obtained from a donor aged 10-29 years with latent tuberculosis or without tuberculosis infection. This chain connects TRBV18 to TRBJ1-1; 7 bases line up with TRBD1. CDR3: CASSLGDSGNTEAFF. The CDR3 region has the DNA TGTGCCAGCTCTCTAGGGGACAGCGGGAACACTGAAGCTTTCTTT.